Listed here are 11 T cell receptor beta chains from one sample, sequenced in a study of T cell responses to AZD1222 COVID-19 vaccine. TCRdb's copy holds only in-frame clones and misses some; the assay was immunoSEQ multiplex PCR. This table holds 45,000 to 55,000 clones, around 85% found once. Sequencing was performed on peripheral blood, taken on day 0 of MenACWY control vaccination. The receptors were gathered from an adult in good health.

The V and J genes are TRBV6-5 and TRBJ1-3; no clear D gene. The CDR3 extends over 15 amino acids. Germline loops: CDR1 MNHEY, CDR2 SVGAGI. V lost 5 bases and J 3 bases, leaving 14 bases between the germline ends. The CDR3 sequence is CASSPRSGYGNTIYF. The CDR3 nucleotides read TGTGCCAGCAGTCCTCGGTCCGGGTATGGAAACACCATATATTTT.

CDR3 loop: CASSQATSGSEQYF. CDR3 DNA: TGTGCCAGCAGCCAAGCTACTAGCGGGAGCGAGCAGTACTTC. The chain couples TRBV3-1 (or the pseudogene TRBV3-2) to TRBJ2-7, with 11 bases matching TRBD2. The CDR3 runs 14 residues. Germline CDR1 LGHDT, CDR2 YNNKEL (reference sequence). V lost 1 base and J lost 6; bases outside the gene matches: 2.

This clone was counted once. CDR3 sequence (DNA): TGTGCCAGCAGTTACAAGGGTAGCGGGAACTCCTACGAGCAGTACTTC. Its protein is CASSYKGSGNSYEQYF. This chain joins TRBV6-5 and TRBJ2-7; 8 nucleotides line up with TRBD2. Germline CDR1 is MNHEY and CDR2 is SVGAGI. The CDR3 loop spans 16 amino acids. V was pared by 2 bases and J by 0 bases, with 6 bases of the junction left unmatched.

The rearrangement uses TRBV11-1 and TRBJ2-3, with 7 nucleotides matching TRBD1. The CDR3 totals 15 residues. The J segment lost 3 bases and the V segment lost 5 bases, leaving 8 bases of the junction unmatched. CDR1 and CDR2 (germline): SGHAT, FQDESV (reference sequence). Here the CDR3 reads CASSRRQGMTDTQYF. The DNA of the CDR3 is TGTGCCAGCAGCCGAAGACAGGGTATGACAGATACGCAGTATTTT.

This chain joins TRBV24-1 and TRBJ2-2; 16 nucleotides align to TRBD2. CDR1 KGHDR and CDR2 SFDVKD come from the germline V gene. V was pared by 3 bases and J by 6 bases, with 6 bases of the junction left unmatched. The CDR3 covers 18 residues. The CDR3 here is CATSDTGLAGGKAGELFF. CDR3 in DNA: TGTGCCACCAGTGATACGGGACTAGCGGGAGGGAAGGCCGGGGAGCTGTTTTTT.

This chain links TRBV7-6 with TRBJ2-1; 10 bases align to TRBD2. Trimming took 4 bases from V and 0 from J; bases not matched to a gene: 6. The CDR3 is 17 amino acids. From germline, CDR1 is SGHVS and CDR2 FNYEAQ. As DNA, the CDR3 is TGTGCCAGCAGCTACAGACTAGCGGGTCCCTCCTACAATGAGCAGTTCTTC. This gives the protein CASSYRLAGPSYNEQFF.

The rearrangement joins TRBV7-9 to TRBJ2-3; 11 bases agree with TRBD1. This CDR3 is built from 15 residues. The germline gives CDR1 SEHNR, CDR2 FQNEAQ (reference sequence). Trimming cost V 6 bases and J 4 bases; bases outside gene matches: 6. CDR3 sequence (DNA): TGTGCCAGCAGTCTTAGGACAGGGGGCGCAGATACGCAGTATTTT. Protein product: CASSLRTGGADTQYF.

DNA of the CDR3: TGTGCCAGCAGCCAGGAAGAGACCCAGTACTTC. Amino acid sequence: CASSQEETQYF. V and J are TRBV6-5 and TRBJ2-5; D not resolved. This CDR3 region has 11 residues. The V end lost 6 bases, the J end lost 3 bases, and 5 bases lay between the germline ends. CDR1 is MNHEY, CDR2 SVGAGI, per germline.

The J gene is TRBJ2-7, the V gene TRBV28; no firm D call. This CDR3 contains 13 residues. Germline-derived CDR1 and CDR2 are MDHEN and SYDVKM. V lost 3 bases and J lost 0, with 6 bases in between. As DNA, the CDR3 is TGTGCCAGCAGTTTCCGTAGCTCCTACGAGCAGTACTTC. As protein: CASSFRSSYEQYF.

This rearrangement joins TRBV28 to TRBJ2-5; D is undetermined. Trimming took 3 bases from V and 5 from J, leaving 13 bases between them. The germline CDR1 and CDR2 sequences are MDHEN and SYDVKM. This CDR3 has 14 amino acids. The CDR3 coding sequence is TGTGCCAGCAGTTTGGTAGGGAACCCCGAGACCCAGTACTTC. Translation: CASSLVGNPETQYF.

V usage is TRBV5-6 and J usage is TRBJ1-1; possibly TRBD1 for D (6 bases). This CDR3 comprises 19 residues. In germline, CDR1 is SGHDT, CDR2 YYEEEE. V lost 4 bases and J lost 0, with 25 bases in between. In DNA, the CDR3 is TGTGCCAGCAGCGCCAATTATGTGGGGGCACGCCCCTTGAACACTGAAGCTTTCTTT. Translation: CASSANYVGARPLNTEAFF.